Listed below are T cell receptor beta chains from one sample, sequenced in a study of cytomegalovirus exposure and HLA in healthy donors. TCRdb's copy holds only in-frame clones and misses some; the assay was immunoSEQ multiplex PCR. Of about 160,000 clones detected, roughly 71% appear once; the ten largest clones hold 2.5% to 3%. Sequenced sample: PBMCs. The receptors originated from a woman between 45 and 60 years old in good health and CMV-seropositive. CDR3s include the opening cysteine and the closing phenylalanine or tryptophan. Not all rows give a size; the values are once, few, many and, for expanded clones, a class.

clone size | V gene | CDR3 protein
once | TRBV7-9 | CASSLGAGGLTDTQYF
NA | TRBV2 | CASSHDRGSETQYF
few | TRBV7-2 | CASSPYFSGNTIYF
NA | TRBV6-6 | CASRTTLISTDTQYF
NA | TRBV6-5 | CASRQGSNQPQHF
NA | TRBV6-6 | CASKGQAGEQFF
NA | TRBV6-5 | CASSYSGEGNTF
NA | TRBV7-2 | CASSPGDEQFF
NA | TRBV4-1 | CASSQGASGGEQYF
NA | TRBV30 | CAWGQVGYTF
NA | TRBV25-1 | CASSEWSRGSGGYTF
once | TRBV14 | CASSQDRLGYTF
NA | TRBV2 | CASRALSAYEQYF
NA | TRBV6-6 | CASSLLGRETQYF
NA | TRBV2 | CASSEVGDNSPLHF
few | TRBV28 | CASSSPGSQETQYF
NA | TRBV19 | CASSVDSRGGVTEAFF
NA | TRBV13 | CASSSETTWDNEQLYTQYF
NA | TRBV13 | CASSQGQLNQPQHF
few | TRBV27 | CASSLQWLDGGGTEAFF
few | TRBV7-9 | CASSLGSGGSDSPLHF
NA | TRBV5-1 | CASSLGPGKDYTF
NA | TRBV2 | CASSATGQNNEQFF
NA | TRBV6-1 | CASSVGQGCGYTF
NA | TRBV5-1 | CASSFLAGSTDTQYF
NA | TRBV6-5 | CASSYSGKTEAFF
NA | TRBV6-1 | CASRGRLAGTDTQYF
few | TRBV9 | CASSDLRGSGNTIYF
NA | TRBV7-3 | CASSLNSGGAETQYF
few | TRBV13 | CASSLRPTGRYNEKLFF
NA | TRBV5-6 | CASSGTGSYEQYF
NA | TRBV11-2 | CASSLVEGKSYEQYF
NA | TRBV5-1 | CASSLAGARPQHF
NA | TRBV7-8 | CASSPAAGGGSGYTF
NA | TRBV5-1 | CASRMAAEVGTEAFF
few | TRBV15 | CATSRESGNTIYF